Reported below is one TCR beta chain. Its antigen is unidentified. The data derive from a study of CD8+ T cells in alopecia areata. Findings and limits, study-wide: Clonality in lesional scalp, especially alopecia totalis/universalis, exceeded that of normal scalp.

Extracted RNA was reverse transcribed into cDNA, the sequencing template. Method: immunoSEQ multiplex PCR; TCRdb's copy keeps in-frame clones and lacks some. The table shows around 65,000 clones, with under 55% occurring only once. Researchers gathered lesional scalp punch biopsies and peripheral blood from patients with alopecia areata. This CDR3 region has 14 residues. CDR1 is SGDLS and CDR2 is YYNGEE in the germline V gene. V was pared by 0 bases and J by 2 bases, with 9 bases between. The chain uses TRBV9 and TRBJ2-7; D unclear. The sample was CD8+ T cells sorted from blood, taken at week 0. This clonotype originated in a human donor with alopecia areata. In DNA form, the CDR3 reads TGTGCCAGCAGCGTAGGGCAGGACCCCTACGAGCAGTACTTC. This translates into CASSVGQDPYEQYF.